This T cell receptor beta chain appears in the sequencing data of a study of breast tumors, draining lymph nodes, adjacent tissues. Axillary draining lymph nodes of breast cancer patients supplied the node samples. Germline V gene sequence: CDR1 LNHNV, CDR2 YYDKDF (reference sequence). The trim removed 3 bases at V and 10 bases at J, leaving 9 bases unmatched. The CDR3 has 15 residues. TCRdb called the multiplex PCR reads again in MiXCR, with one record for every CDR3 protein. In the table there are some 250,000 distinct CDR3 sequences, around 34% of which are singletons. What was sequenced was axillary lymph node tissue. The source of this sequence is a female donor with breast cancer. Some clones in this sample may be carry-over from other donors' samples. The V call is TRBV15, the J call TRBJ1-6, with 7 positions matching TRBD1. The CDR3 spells CATSSSRQGGSPLHF. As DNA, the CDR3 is TGTGCCACCAGCAGCTCCCGACAGGGAGGATCACCCCTCCACTTT.